One and the same sample provided the 23 T cell receptor beta chains below, sequenced in a study of blood T cells in healthy people across ages. The use of a sample-barcoded 5' primer and a J-beta primer mix characterized a second PCR of roughly 6 to 11 cycles. MiXCR, applied by TCRdb to the 5' RACE reads, yields one record per CDR3 protein. The sample lists fewer than 700,000 distinct CDR3 sequences, 40% to 50% occurring once. The sample consisted of blood. These receptors all come from a man older than 75 in good health.

This clonotype was detected a few times. The chain couples TRBV3-1 to TRBJ1-1, with TRBD1 matching over 7 bases. There are 12 residues in the CDR3. The germline V gene has CDR1 LGHDT and CDR2 YNNKEL (reference sequence). Losses at the gene ends were 5 bases for V and 10 bases for J; bases not matched to a gene: 7. CDR3 loop: CASSYTGELAFF. In DNA, the CDR3 is TGTGCCAGCAGCTACACAGGGGAACTAGCTTTCTTT.

This clonotype showed up many times. The chain couples TRBV6-6 to TRBJ1-1; 9 bases map to TRBD1. CDR1 and CDR2 (germline): MNHNY, SVGAGI (reference sequence). V was clipped by 7 bases and J by 5 bases; unmatched bases: 5. CDR3 length equals 13 residues. In nucleotides, the CDR3 is TGTGCCAGCACCCGACAGGGGGATACTGAAGCTTTCTTT. It encodes CASTRQGDTEAFF.

The rearrangement links TRBV7-2 to TRBJ2-1, with D maybe TRBD2 (5 bases). Judging by the DNA end, TRBJ2-7 fits better; the J call may be wrong. CDR3 length: 13 amino acids. Germline V lookup: CDR1 SGHTA, CDR2 FQGNSA. CDR3 in DNA: TGTGCCAGCTCCGGACTTAACTACAATGAGCAGTACTTC. Amino acids: CASSGLNYNEQYF.

To note about this clonotype: The junction departs from the called germline gene at one end, perhaps through a read error. The V and J genes are TRBV27 and TRBJ2-3, with 7 bases lining up with TRBD1. This CDR3 contains 18 residues. The V gene's germline CDR1 is MNHEY and CDR2 SMNVEV (reference sequence). Here the CDR3 reads CVSSLGDWVGGRGDTQYF. The CDR3 coding sequence is TGTGTCAGCAGTTTAGGGGATTGGGTAGGGGGCCGCGGAGATACGCAGTATTTT.

The chain uses TRBV4-3 and TRBJ2-7; TRBD1 agrees at 9 bases. The V segment lost 4 bases and the J segment 1 base; nucleotides outside the gene matches: 5. Germline loops: CDR1 LGHNA, CDR2 YSLEER. The CDR3 extends over 15 amino acids. This chain's CDR3 is CASSRGTGTSYEQYF. CDR3 coding DNA: TGCGCCAGCAGCCGAGGGACAGGGACTTCCTACGAGCAGTACTTC.

The chain is built from TRBV2 and TRBJ2-1; no clear D gene. V was shortened by 4 bases and J by 2 bases, with 12 bases between the two germline ends. Germline assignment: CDR1 SNHLY and CDR2 FYNNEI. The CDR3 sequence is 15 residues long. The CDR3, as DNA: TGTGCCAGCAGTGTGAAGGGAAGCGCCTACAATGAGCAGTTCTTC. As protein: CASSVKGSAYNEQFF.

At least ten counts were recorded for this clonotype. This sequence joins TRBV5-1 and TRBJ2-7, with D perhaps TRBD2 (6 bases). V dropped 5 bases and J dropped 6 bases, with 15 bases sitting between them. The germline V gene has CDR1 SGHRS and CDR2 YFSETQ. The CDR3 spans 13 residues. The chain's CDR3 is CASRDGGNFEQYF. CDR3 sequence (DNA): TGCGCCAGCAGGGACGGCGGGAACTTCGAGCAGTACTTC.

The chain has TRBV30 and TRBJ2-1; D possibly corresponds to TRBD1 (5 bases). V gave up 8 bases and J gave up 1 base, with 15 bases separating them. The CDR3 extends over 14 amino acids. Per germline, CDR1 GTSNPN and CDR2 SVGIG (reference sequence). DNA for the CDR3: TGTGCCCGGAAGGGCAGGGCGTCCTACAATGAGCAGTTCTTC. Protein product: CARKGRASYNEQFF.

This clonotype has at least ten counts. V is TRBV7-9 and J is TRBJ2-7; 8 bases align to TRBD1. Germline values: CDR1 SEHNR, CDR2 FQNEAQ (reference sequence). The junction had 18 bases not matched to a gene; V was cut back by 5 bases and J by 6 bases. The CDR3 spans 17 residues. Here the CDR3 DNA reads TGTGCCAGCAGCGACCGTTTAGAGACAGGGGACCCTCGCGAGCAGTACTTC. Translated, it gives CASSDRLETGDPREQYF. Full variable domain (remainder filled in from reference TRBV7-9 and TRBJ2-7): DTGVSQNPRHKITKRGQNVTFRCDPISEHNRLYWYRQTLGQGPEFLTYFQNEAQLEKSRLLSDRFSAERPKGSFSTLEIQRTEQGDSAMYLCASSDRLETGDPREQYFGPGTRLTVT.

V gene TRBV3-1 combines with J gene TRBJ1-2; maybe TRBD1 (5 bases). The ends were cut back, 1 base at V and 4 bases at J, with 10 bases in the middle. Germline V CDR1 and CDR2: LGHDT, YNNKEL (reference sequence). The CDR3 has 14 residues. CDR3 amino acids: CASSQVSGTYGYTF. CDR3 DNA: TGTGCCAGCAGCCAAGTCAGCGGGACCTATGGCTACACCTTC.

The V gene is TRBV7-2, the J gene TRBJ1-1, with D possibly matching TRBD1 (6 bases). The length of the CDR3 is 15 residues. The ends were cut back, 4 bases at V and 5 bases at J, with 17 bases in the middle. Germline CDR1 and CDR2: SGHTA and FQGNSA. CDR3 nucleotide sequence: TGTGCCAGCAGCTCCCAGACGGGGGCGCCGACTGAAGCTTTCTTT. Amino acid sequence: CASSSQTGAPTEAFF.

This chain joins TRBV11-2 and TRBJ1-2; the D gene is possibly TRBD1 (6 bases). CDR1 and CDR2 (germline): SGHAT, FQNNGV. Trimming pared 5 bases from V and 4 bases from J, leaving 14 bases between. The CDR3 covers 14 residues. CDR3 region: CASSPPGGLYGYTF. DNA for the CDR3: TGTGCCAGCAGCCCCCCGGGGGGCCTCTATGGCTACACCTTC.

The genes are TRBV2 and TRBJ2-5, with 7 positions matching TRBD1. The end of the DNA is better explained by TRBJ2-7, so the J call may be wrong. The V gene's germline CDR1 is SNHLY and CDR2 FYNNEI. The CDR3 has 14 amino acids. CDR3 residues: CASSRQQGRYEQYF. CDR3 sequence (DNA): TGTGCCAGCAGCCGCCAACAGGGGAGATACGAGCAGTACTTC.

The chain employs TRBV6-2 or TRBV6-3 and TRBJ2-1, with D perhaps matching TRBD2 (5 bases). Germline V lookup: CDR1 MNHEY, CDR2 SVGEGT. This CDR3 has 15 residues. Trimming pared 2 bases from V and 4 bases from J, leaving 12 bases between. The CDR3 nucleotides are TGTGCCAGCAGTTACCGAGCGGTATCTTACAATGAGCAGTTCTTC. Its translation: CASSYRAVSYNEQFF.

The gene calls are TRBV6-5 and TRBJ1-1, with 7 nucleotides matching TRBD1. With 6 bases clipped from V and 1 base from J, the junction kept 5 bases outside the gene matches. This CDR3 has 14 amino acids. CDR1 and CDR2 from the germline V gene are MNHEY and SVGAGI. The CDR3 protein is CASRKAGGNTEAFF. CDR3 in DNA: TGTGCCAGCAGAAAGGCAGGGGGGAACACTGAAGCTTTCTTT.

The count of this clonotype is one. This chain uses TRBV27 with TRBJ2-7, with 8 bases fitting TRBD1. The length of the CDR3 is 15 residues. V lost 6 bases and J lost 4; bases outside the gene matches: 11. Looked up from germline, CDR1 is MNHEY and CDR2 is SMNVEV (reference sequence). The CDR3 region is CASRPEAGGGYEQYF. CDR3 sequence (DNA): TGTGCCAGCAGGCCGGAGGCAGGGGGCGGGTACGAGCAGTACTTC.

In its sample, this clonotype was seen a few times. The chain has TRBV10-3 and TRBJ2-4; the D gene is possibly TRBD2 (5 bases). Germline assignment: CDR1 ENHRY and CDR2 SYGVKD. V shed 2 bases and J shed 9 bases, with 8 bases lying between them. This CDR3 is 12 amino acids long. CDR3 sequence reads: CAISESGSIQYF. The CDR3 DNA reads TGTGCCATCAGTGAGAGCGGTAGCATTCAGTACTTC.

The V call is TRBV18, the J call TRBJ2-1, with 10 positions matching TRBD2. Germline-derived CDR1 and CDR2 are KGHSH and LQKENI. This CDR3 is 15 amino acids long. V lost 2 bases and J lost 8; bases outside the gene matches: 6. CDR3 residues: CASSPASGGADEQFF. CDR3 nucleotide sequence: TGTGCCAGCTCACCAGCGAGCGGGGGGGCCGATGAGCAGTTCTTC.

The CDR3 loop is CSARETQLGTNEQYF. The CDR3 DNA follows: TGCAGTGCTAGGGAGACCCAATTGGGCACCAATGAGCAGTACTTC. The rearrangement joins TRBV20-1 to TRBJ2-5, with D hard to call. The germline V gene has CDR1 DFQATT and CDR2 SNEGSKA (reference sequence). This CDR3 has 15 amino acids. Trimming left V 3 bases short and J 11 bases short, with 25 bases between.

The V and J genes are TRBV5-1 and TRBJ1-2, with a tentative D call TRBD1 (6 bases). The CDR3 consists of 15 residues. CDR1 is SGHRS and CDR2 is YFSETQ in the germline V gene. Trimming took off 0 bases at V and 2 bases at J, with 11 bases between the two ends. CDR3 DNA sequence: TGCGCCAGCAGCTTGGACACCGACAGGAACTATGGCTACACCTTC. It specifies CASSLDTDRNYGYTF. The whole variable domain, remainder taken from reference TRBV5-1 and TRBJ1-2, is KAGVTQTPRYLIKTRGQQVTLSCSPISGHRSVSWYQQTPGQGLQFLFEYFSETQRNKGNFPGRFSGRQFSNSRSEMNVSTLELGDSALYLCASSLDTDRNYGYTFGSGTRLTVV.

There are a few counts of this clonotype. The CDR3 here is CASSEDGGPQETQYF. The CDR3 bases are TGTGCCAGCAGTGAGGATGGAGGACCGCAAGAGACCCAGTACTTC. The chain has TRBV2 and TRBJ2-5; D perhaps matches TRBD2 (5 bases). This CDR3 spans 15 amino acids. Germline CDR1 SNHLY, CDR2 FYNNEI. V was pared by 3 bases and J by 2 bases, with 13 bases between.

This clonotype has a handful of counts. The chain uses TRBV20-1 and TRBJ2-5, with D perhaps assigned TRBD1 or TRBD2 (5 bases each). The CDR3 loop spans 14 amino acids. V dropped 2 bases and J dropped 11 bases, with 21 bases sitting between them. Germline V gene sequence: CDR1 DFQATT, CDR2 SNEGSKA (reference sequence). The CDR3 region has the DNA TGCAGTGCTAGATCCCCGGGACCGCCGTTTGAGCAGTACTTC. Protein product: CSARSPGPPFEQYF.

The chain joins TRBV20-1 to TRBJ2-3; 9 bases match TRBD1. CDR1 is DFQATT and CDR2 is SNEGSKA in the germline V gene (reference sequence). The CDR3 length is 13 residues. The trim removed 5 bases at V and 5 bases at J, leaving 5 bases unmatched. This CDR3 is CSAPDRGGDTQYF. In nucleotides, the CDR3 is TGCAGTGCTCCCGACAGGGGGGGAGATACGCAGTATTTT.